This T cell receptor (beta chain) was sequenced for a study of T cells expressing NK-cell markers. The overall study: The study drew TCR beta repertoires from sorted CD3+CD56+NKG2C+, CD3+CD56+NKG2C- and CD3+CD56-NKG2C+ T cells.

Germline CDR1 and CDR2: KGHDR and SFDVKD. CDR3 length equals 13 residues. Turning to this clonotype: Antigen specificity is unknown.

TCRdb reprocessed the 5' RACE reads and reports one entry per CDR3 protein, with no DNA. Its table lists about 150,000 distinct CDR3 sequences. Study conclusions and caveats: In roughly six donors, dominant CD3+CD56+NKG2C+ clonotypes ranked among the top 10 CD8+ clonotypes. Several of the donors also had these clonotypes leading their CD3+CD56-NKG2C+ fraction.

This TCR came from a woman between 45 and 65 years old in good health. J is TRBJ1-1 and V is TRBV24-1. Sequenced input: blood T cells: a sorted CD56 or NKG2C T cell subset, CD4+ or CD8+ T cells, or bulk PBMC T cells (not recorded which). The CDR3: CATRTTEHTEAFF.